A selection of T cell receptor beta chains follows, all from one sample in a study of blood T cells in healthy people across ages. One entry per CDR3 protein results from TCRdb running MiXCR on the 5' RACE reads. Found here are about 1 million distinct CDR3 sequences, under 45% of them singletons; the top ten hold about 19%. The sequenced material came from blood. The origin of the receptors is a woman aged 55-70 years in good health. Each CDR3 is given with its conserved first and last residue. Fields, in order: D gene, J gene, V gene, CDR3 protein. The D gene is left open where the match is weak.

NA	TRBJ1-5	TRBV18	CASSPPEGGNQPQHF
NA	TRBJ1-1	TRBV29-1	CSVEDPGVVFF
TRBD2	TRBJ2-5	TRBV20-1	CSARNLAGSGRPETQYF
NA	TRBJ2-3	TRBV24-1	CATSDRANTDTQYF
TRBD2	TRBJ2-3	TRBV24-1	CATSPLADRDTQYF
NA	TRBJ2-7	TRBV6-6	CASSFTGLYEQYF
TRBD1	TRBJ1-4	TRBV10-3	CAISEPDRAGEKLFF
TRBD1	TRBJ2-4	TRBV5-4	CASSFLGQGNIQYF
NA	TRBJ1-2	TRBV18	CASSRTGAEDYGYTF
NA	TRBJ1-2	TRBV27	CASSGEDYGDTF
NA	TRBJ2-5	TRBV7-9	CASGAIQETQYF
TRBD2	TRBJ2-1	TRBV5-1	CASSLGPRKRENNEQFF
TRBD1	NA	TRBV20-1	CSANGQGYEQYF
NA	TRBJ2-1	TRBV7-8	CASIRGSSPDEQFF
NA	TRBJ1-2	TRBV27	CASSLSPYYGYTF
NA	TRBJ2-5	TRBV10-3	CAISGRDAAQETQYF
TRBD1	TRBJ2-5	TRBV6-5	CASSPRDRARETQYF
NA	TRBJ2-7	TRBV27	CASRTEHRDSGAYEQYF
NA	TRBJ2-3	TRBV27	CASSRISDTQYF
NA	TRBJ2-1	TRBV12-3/TRBV12-4	CASSPQGSPNEQFF
NA	TRBJ2-3	TRBV2	CASLGQTDTQYF
TRBD2	TRBJ2-1	TRBV27	CASSLGGSSCNEQFF
NA	NA	TRBV10-3	CAISGPQLPRAGEQYF
TRBD1	TRBJ1-2	TRBV7-9	CASSLVGGTGHGYTF
NA	TRBJ2-1	TRBV7-8	CASSLTASFGDEQFF
NA	TRBJ1-1	TRBV20-1	CSARDIRGTYSEAFF
NA	TRBJ2-7	TRBV20-1	CSARDPGRLLHEQYF
NA	TRBJ1-5	TRBV7-8	CASSHGTLSNQPQHF
NA	TRBJ2-2	TRBV3-1	CASSQEPITGELFF
TRBD2	TRBJ2-3	TRBV7-2	CASSSSGSFTGTQYF
NA	TRBJ2-5	TRBV5-1	CASSLTGLGETQYF